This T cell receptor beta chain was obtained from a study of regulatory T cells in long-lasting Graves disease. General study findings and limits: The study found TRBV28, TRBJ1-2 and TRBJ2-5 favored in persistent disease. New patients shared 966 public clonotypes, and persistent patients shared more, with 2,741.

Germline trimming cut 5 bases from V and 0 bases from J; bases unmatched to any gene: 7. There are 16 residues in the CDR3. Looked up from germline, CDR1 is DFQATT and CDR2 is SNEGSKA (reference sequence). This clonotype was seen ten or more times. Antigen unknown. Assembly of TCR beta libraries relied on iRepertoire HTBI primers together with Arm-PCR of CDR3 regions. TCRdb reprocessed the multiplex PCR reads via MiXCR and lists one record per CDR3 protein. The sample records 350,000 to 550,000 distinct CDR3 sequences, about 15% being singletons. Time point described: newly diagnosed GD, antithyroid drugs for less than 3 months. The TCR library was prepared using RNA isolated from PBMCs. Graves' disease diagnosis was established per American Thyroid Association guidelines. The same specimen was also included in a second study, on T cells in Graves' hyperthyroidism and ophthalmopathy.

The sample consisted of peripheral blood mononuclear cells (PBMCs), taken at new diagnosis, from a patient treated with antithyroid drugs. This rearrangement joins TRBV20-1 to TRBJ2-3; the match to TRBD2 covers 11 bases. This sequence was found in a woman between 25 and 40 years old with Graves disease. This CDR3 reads CSALARTSGSTDTQYF. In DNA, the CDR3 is TGCAGTGCTCTCGCTCGGACTAGCGGGAGCACAGATACGCAGTATTTT.